The rows below give T cell receptor beta chains drawn from one sample of a study of T-cell reconstitution after alpha-beta-depleted transplantation in children. TCRdb fed the PCR reads into MiXCR, producing one record per CDR3 protein. The sample contains hundreds of thousands of distinct CDR3 sequences, 25% of which appear only once. Sample: PBMCs, taken before TCRalphabeta/CD19-depleted stem cell transplant. These receptors were taken from a girl aged 2 to 9 with Fanconi anemia, due to receive a stem cell transplant. Each CDR3 is given with its conserved first and last residue. Fields, in order: clone size, D gene, J gene, V gene, CDR3 protein, CDR3 DNA. The D gene is left open where the match is weak. Clone size, where shown, is once, few, many, or a class for clones that have expanded.

NA | TRBD1 | TRBJ1-4 | TRBV28 | CASSLIFSRGLSKLFF | TGTGCCAGCAGTTTGATTTTTAGCAGGGGGCTATCAAAACTGTTTTTT
NA | TRBD2 | TRBJ2-3 | TRBV5-1 | CASSWGLAGADTQYF | TGCGCCAGCAGCTGGGGACTAGCGGGAGCGGATACGCAGTATTTT
NA | NA | TRBJ1-2 | TRBV20-1 | CSARDLRFTGRIFTNYGYTF | TGCAGTGCTAGAGATCTGAGGTTTACGGGCAGGATATTTACTAACTATGGCTACACCTTC
NA | NA | TRBJ2-4 | TRBV6-1 | CASSERDRIAKNIQYF | TGTGCCAGCAGTGAGCGGGACAGAATAGCCAAAAACATTCAGTACTTC
NA | TRBD1 | TRBJ1-2 | TRBV20-1 | CSARDGQGRLGNYGYTF | TGCAGTGCTAGAGATGGACAGGGTCGGTTGGGTAACTATGGCTACACCTTC
NA | NA | TRBJ1-5 | TRBV12-3/TRBV12-4 | CASSPISRGNQPQHF | TGTGCCAGCAGCCCTATATCCCGGGGCAATCAGCCCCAGCATTTT
NA | TRBD2 | TRBJ2-1 | TRBV20-1 | CSPLAGWVNEQFF | TGCAGCCCCTTAGCGGGATGGGTGAATGAGCAGTTCTTC
many | NA | TRBJ2-3 | TRBV5-6 | CASSLVGTTDTQYF | TGTGCCAGCAGCTTGGTAGGCACCACAGATACGCAGTATTTT
few | TRBD1 | TRBJ2-5 | TRBV29-1 | CSALDRVETQYF | TGCAGCGCCTTGGACAGGGTCGAGACCCAGTACTTC
few | NA | TRBJ2-7 | TRBV7-2 | CASSFDNSYEQYF | TGTGCCAGCAGCTTTGACAACTCCTACGAGCAGTACTTC
many | NA | TRBJ1-1 | TRBV20-1 | CSARDRGGNTEAFF | TGCAGTGCTAGAGATCGGGGGGGAAACACTGAAGCTTTCTTT
NA | NA | TRBJ2-7 | TRBV27 | CASSFSTQELSYEQYF | TGTGCCAGCAGTTTCTCCACCCAGGAGCTATCCTACGAGCAGTACTTC
few | TRBD1 | TRBJ2-7 | TRBV28 | CASSLPQALTGPYEQYF | TGTGCCAGCAGTTTACCACAGGCACTGACAGGGCCCTACGAGCAGTACTTC
NA | TRBD2 | TRBJ2-3 | TRBV29-1 | CSVLRLAGYASTDTQYF | TGCAGCGTCTTAAGACTAGCGGGTTACGCTAGCACAGATACGCAGTATTTT
NA | TRBD1 | TRBJ2-2 | TRBV4-1 | CASSRRADRGFGGANTGELFF | TGCGCCAGCAGCCGCCGCGCAGACAGGGGGTTTGGGGGAGCGAACACCGGGGAGCTGTTTTTT
many | NA | TRBJ2-1 | TRBV6-5 | CASSTRGPTPQFF | TGTGCCAGCAGTACTCGAGGACCGACACCGCAGTTCTTC
few | NA | TRBJ2-3 | TRBV18 | CASSPASTDTQYF | TGTGCCAGCTCACCAGCGTCCACAGATACGCAGTATTTT
NA | TRBD2 | TRBJ2-7 | TRBV5-1 | CASSLETRLAGIYEQYF | TGCGCCAGCAGCTTGGAGACGCGGCTAGCGGGAATCTACGAGCAGTACTTC
NA | NA | TRBJ1-5 | TRBV15 | CATSRLTGILSQPQHF | TGTGCCACCAGCAGATTAACAGGTATCCTCAGTCAGCCCCAGCATTTT
NA | NA | TRBJ2-3 | TRBV29-1 | CSVTWATASTDTQYF | TGCAGCGTTACATGGGCTACCGCTAGCACAGATACGCAGTATTTT
few | NA | TRBJ2-5 | TRBV12-3/TRBV12-4 | CASRNPLEDGETQYF | TGTGCCAGCAGGAACCCTCTAGAGGACGGAGAGACCCAGTACTTC
many | TRBD1 | TRBJ2-5 | TRBV20-1 | CSARAPGQVRLETQYF | TGCAGTGCTAGAGCCCCGGGACAGGTCCGGTTGGAGACCCAGTACTTC
many | TRBD2 | TRBJ2-7 | TRBV20-1 | CSARGLAGYYEQYF | TGCAGTGCTAGAGGACTAGCGGGGTACTACGAGCAGTACTTC
NA | TRBD1 | TRBJ2-3 | TRBV20-1 | CSASRDRGRTDTQYF | TGCAGTGCTAGCCGGGACAGGGGCCGCACAGATACGCAGTATTTT
NA | TRBD2 | TRBJ2-7 | TRBV4-1 | CASSQSREGRNEQYF | TGCGCCAGCAGCCAAAGCCGGGAGGGGCGGAACGAGCAGTACTTC
many | NA | TRBJ2-4 | TRBV20-1 | CSLRSGQEKNIQYF | TGCAGTCTCCGGAGTGGGCAGGAGAAAAACATTCAGTACTTC
NA | NA | TRBJ2-5 | TRBV28 | CASSILYQETQYF | TGTGCCAGCAGTATCCTCTACCAAGAGACCCAGTACTTC
NA | NA | TRBJ2-1 | TRBV6-1 | CASRTTEYNEQFF | TGTGCCAGCAGGACGACAGAATACAATGAGCAGTTCTTC
many | NA | TRBJ1-2 | TRBV29-1 | CSVGDGTNYGYTF | TGCAGCGTTGGGGACGGAACTAACTATGGCTACACCTTC
NA | TRBD2 | TRBJ2-1 | TRBV27 | CASRIAGLYNEQFF | TGTGCCAGCAGAATAGCGGGACTATACAATGAGCAGTTCTTC
NA | NA | TRBJ2-6 | TRBV7-2 | CASTLVSGANVLTF | TGTGCCAGCACCTTGGTCTCTGGGGCCAACGTCCTGACTTTC
many | NA | TRBJ2-3 | TRBV20-1 | CSVPQLGADTQYF | TGCAGTGTCCCCCAGCTCGGGGCAGATACGCAGTATTTT
NA | NA | TRBJ2-7 | TRBV7-3 | CASTAGPSYEQYF | TGTGCCAGCACGGCAGGGCCTTCCTACGAGCAGTACTTC
few | TRBD1 | TRBJ2-3 | TRBV20-1 | CSARDTGTGSSDTQYF | TGCAGTGCTAGGGATACCGGGACAGGGAGCTCAGATACGCAGTATTTT
many | TRBD2 | TRBJ2-7 | TRBV12-3/TRBV12-4 | CASNLAGPGFYEQYF | TGTGCCAGCAATCTAGCGGGGCCTGGCTTCTACGAGCAGTACTTC
NA | TRBD2 | TRBJ2-1 | TRBV25-1 | CASSELTSGSYNEQFF | TGTGCCAGCAGTGAATTAACTAGCGGAAGTTACAATGAGCAGTTCTTC
many | NA | TRBJ1-3 | TRBV6-6 | CASSYSGAHTIYF | TGTGCCAGCAGTTACTCCGGGGCACACACCATATATTTT
NA | NA | TRBJ2-1 | TRBV27 | CASRPTGSLPQFF | TGTGCCAGCAGACCTACAGGGAGTTTGCCACAGTTCTTC
few | NA | TRBJ2-5 | TRBV25-1 | CASSELGQETQYF | TGTGCCAGCAGTGAGTTGGGACAAGAGACCCAGTACTTC
NA | NA | TRBJ2-5 | TRBV27 | CASSLNWDYQETQYF | TGTGCCAGCAGTTTGAACTGGGACTACCAAGAGACCCAGTACTTC
NA | TRBD1 | TRBJ1-2 | TRBV29-1 | CSVGQDANYGYTF | TGCAGCGTCGGACAGGACGCTAACTATGGCTACACCTTC
many | NA | TRBJ2-1 | TRBV29-1 | CSVDDNEQFF | TGCAGCGTTGATGACAATGAGCAGTTCTTC
NA | NA | TRBJ2-7 | TRBV20-1 | CSARTSLNYEQYF | TGCAGTGCTAGGACATCCCTAAACTACGAGCAGTACTTC
few | TRBD2 | TRBJ2-5 | TRBV20-1 | CSARYGTNGWETQYF | TGCAGTGCTAGATATGGGACTAACGGGTGGGAGACCCAGTACTTC
few | NA | TRBJ2-7 | TRBV7-3 | CASSHEGQPPYEQYF | TGTGCCAGCAGCCACGAAGGACAGCCCCCCTACGAGCAGTACTTC
NA | TRBD2 | TRBJ2-5 | TRBV7-2 | CASSLIGLGDQETQYF | TGTGCCAGCAGCCTAATTGGACTAGGGGATCAAGAGACCCAGTACTTC